Below are 21 T cell receptor beta chains sequenced from a single sample in a study of spatial heterogeneity in lung cancer. No antigen has been assigned to these receptors. Time point described: sample taken at primary tumor resection. TCRdb ran MiXCR on the 5' RACE reads and lists one entry per CDR3 protein. This table has some 16,000 distinct CDR3 sequences, around 6.8% appearing once. Points from the study as a whole: Expanded intratumoral alpha and beta TCR counts tracked tumor mutation counts.

The source was lung tumor tissue, collected at surgery. The receptors here all came from a female donor with early-stage non-small cell lung cancer.

This clonotype has ten or more counts. The genes are TRBV6-2 or TRBV6-3 and TRBJ1-2; D gene uncertain. Germline V gives CDR1 MNHEY, CDR2 SVGEGT. The CDR3 contains 13 residues. Trimming stripped 4 bases from V and 0 bases from J, with 6 bases between. This chain's CDR3 is CASSSRSNYGYTF. The CDR3, as DNA: TGTGCCAGCAGTTCGCGGTCTAACTATGGCTACACCTTC.

Ten or more counts support this clonotype. The CDR3 here is CASSFPGPRNEQYF. The CDR3 DNA reads TGTGCCAGCAGTTTCCCCGGGCCCCGAAACGAGCAGTACTTC. This rearrangement joins TRBV12-3 or TRBV12-4 to TRBJ2-7, with D uncertain. The CDR3 consists of 14 residues. V was pared by 3 bases and J by 5 bases, with 14 bases between.

This clonotype has a count of ten or more. The chain carries TRBV12-3 or TRBV12-4 and TRBJ2-1; no clear D gene. This CDR3 is 16 amino acids long. Trimming pared 2 bases from V and 2 bases from J, leaving 13 bases between. The CDR3 DNA sequence: TGTGCCAGCAGTTTAATAGGCGGTTCTCCCTACAATGAGCAGTTCTTC. Translated, it gives CASSLIGGSPYNEQFF.

This clonotype appeared a few times. The V and J genes are TRBV6-5 and TRBJ2-3; perhaps TRBD2 as D (6 bases). V was trimmed by 6 bases and J by 3 bases, leaving 22 bases between them. Germline V gene sequence: CDR1 MNHEY, CDR2 SVGAGI. The CDR3 has 17 amino acids. CDR3 in DNA: TGTGCCAGCAGCTACCACTTTCGGGGGTCCGGAACAGATACGCAGTATTTT. It is translated as CASSYHFRGSGTDTQYF.

This clonotype was detected many times. J is TRBJ1-5 and V is TRBV15, with D maybe TRBD1 (6 bases). Trimming cost V 0 bases and J 4 bases, with 25 bases left between them. The CDR3 consists of 20 residues. The germline gives CDR1 LNHNV, CDR2 YYDKDF (reference sequence). CDR3 in amino acids: CATSRDALAGARALNQPQHF. The CDR3 nucleotides are TGTGCCACCAGCAGAGATGCCCTCGCAGGGGCCAGGGCCCTAAATCAGCCCCAGCATTTT. The complete variable domain, with remaining parts taken from reference TRBV15 and TRBJ1-5, reads DAMVIQNPRYQVTQFGKPVTLSCSQTLNHNVMYWYQQKSSQAPKLLFHYYDKDFNNEADTPDNFQSRRPNTSFCFLDIRSPGLGDTAMYLCATSRDALAGARALNQPQHFGDGTRLSIL.

This clonotype was seen repeatedly, ten times or more. The V gene is TRBV9, the J gene TRBJ2-3; D possibly corresponds to TRBD2 (5 bases). Germline V gives CDR1 SGDLS, CDR2 YYNGEE. The CDR3 sequence is 14 residues long. V dropped 0 bases and J dropped 4 bases, with 9 bases sitting between them. This CDR3 reads CASSVAGESDTQYF. CDR3 in DNA: TGTGCCAGCAGCGTAGCTGGGGAGTCAGATACGCAGTATTTT.

The chain combines TRBV7-2 with TRBJ2-3, with D possibly TRBD2 on 5 matching bases. The V gene's germline CDR1 is SGHTA and CDR2 FQGNSA. The CDR3 length is 13 residues. Trimming shortened V by 4 bases and J by 5 bases, and 10 bases separated the two germline ends. The DNA of the CDR3 is TGTGCCAGCAGCTATCACCGGGGAGATACGCAGTATTTT. Translation: CASSYHRGDTQYF.

The rearrangement links TRBV27 to TRBJ1-1; weak D call: TRBD1 (5 bases). The CDR3 loop spans 14 amino acids. V lost 3 bases and J 4 bases, leaving 12 bases between the germline ends. CDR1 is MNHEY and CDR2 is SMNVEV in the germline V gene (reference sequence). The CDR3 region is CASSLMGGVTEAFF. As DNA, the CDR3 is TGTGCCAGCAGTTTGATGGGGGGGGTCACTGAAGCTTTCTTT.

This clonotype was seen at least ten times. J is TRBJ2-2 and V is TRBV5-1; D is possibly TRBD1 (5 bases). The ends were cut back, 5 bases at V and 1 base at J, with 6 bases in the middle. CDR1 and CDR2 (germline): SGHRS, YFSETQ. The CDR3 loop spans 13 amino acids. CDR3 nucleotide sequence: TGCGCCAGCAGTACAGGGAACACCGGGGAGCTGTTTTTT. Its protein product is CASSTGNTGELFF.

This clonotype was seen many times. This rearrangement joins TRBV5-1 to TRBJ2-1, with TRBD2 matching over 11 bases. Germline V gene data show CDR1 as SGHRS and CDR2 as YFSETQ. With V trimmed by 5 bases and J by 7 bases, 2 bases remained unmatched. The CDR3 totals 13 residues. CDR3 region: CASRLAGANEQFF. The DNA of the CDR3 is TGCGCCAGCAGACTAGCGGGGGCGAATGAGCAGTTCTTC.

This clonotype is labeled as medium-sized. This sequence joins TRBV12-3 or TRBV12-4 and TRBJ1-3, with 8 bases that match TRBD1. V lost 9 bases and J lost 3; bases outside the gene matches: 4. This CDR3 comprises 13 residues. In nucleotides, the CDR3 is TGTGCCAGTTCGACAGGGGATGGAAACACCATATATTTT. Translated, it gives CASSTGDGNTIYF.

This clonotype has at least ten counts. The chain is built from TRBV28 and TRBJ1-6; 7 nucleotides line up with TRBD1. The germline V gene has CDR1 MDHEN and CDR2 SYDVKM. This CDR3 is 14 amino acids long. The J segment lost 9 bases and the V segment lost 3 bases, leaving 5 bases of the junction unmatched. This chain's CDR3 is CASSFTGAGSPLHF. The CDR3 DNA reads TGTGCCAGCAGTTTCACAGGGGCGGGTTCACCCCTCCACTTT.

This clonotype is termed medium-sized. The rearrangement joins TRBV11-2 to TRBJ1-4; a weak D match, TRBD1 (5 bases). The germline V and J ends were trimmed by 1 base and 7 bases, with 16 bases remaining between them. In germline, CDR1 is SGHAT, CDR2 FQNNGV. The CDR3 totals 16 residues. CDR3: CASSLGEIGTREKLFF. The CDR3 nucleotides read TGTGCCAGCAGCTTAGGAGAAATCGGGACTCGTGAAAAACTGTTTTTT. The full variable domain, in which reference TRBV11-2 and TRBJ1-4 provide the parts outside the CDR3, is EAGVAQSPRYKIIEKRQSVAFWCNPISGHATLYWYQQILGQGPKLLIQFQNNGVVDDSQLPKDRFSAERLKGVDSTLKIQPAKLEDSAVYLCASSLGEIGTREKLFFGSGTQLSVL.

This clonotype has at least ten counts. The chain combines TRBV9 with TRBJ2-3, with D perhaps assigned TRBD1 or TRBD2 (6 bases each). Trimming cost V 0 bases and J 4 bases, with 12 bases left between them. This CDR3 is built from 15 residues. Germline CDR1 SGDLS, CDR2 YYNGEE. The CDR3 coding sequence is TGTGCCAGCAGCGTAGGGGGGGCCAGGGCAGATACGCAGTATTTT. The encoded protein is CASSVGGARADTQYF. The entire variable domain, with the rest obtained from reference TRBV9 and TRBJ2-3, is as follows: DSGVTQTPKHLITATGQRVTLRCSPRSGDLSVYWYQQSLDQGLQFLIQYYNGEERAKGNILERFSAQQFPDLHSELNLSSLELGDSALYFCASSVGGARADTQYFGPGTRLTVL.

The chain combines TRBV11-2 with TRBJ2-7; TRBD1 might be the D (5 bases). Germline V lookup: CDR1 SGHAT, CDR2 FQNNGV. This CDR3 is 16 amino acids long. Trimming cost V 0 bases and J 3 bases, with 15 bases left between them. The CDR3, as DNA: TGTGCCAGCAGCTTAGATGGGGCTATTGGCGGCTACGAGCAGTACTTC. It is translated as CASSLDGAIGGYEQYF.

This clonotype occurred many times. J is TRBJ2-7 and V is TRBV12-3 or TRBV12-4; possible D gene TRBD1, 5 bases. The ends were cut back, 6 bases at V and 4 bases at J, with 25 bases in the middle. CDR3 size: 17 residues. CDR3 DNA: TGTGCCAGCAGCGACACCGCAGGGTATAATCTCGGATACGAGCAGTACTTC. Encoded protein: CASSDTAGYNLGYEQYF.

This clonotype showed up many times. The chain has TRBV30 and TRBJ2-5, with D unclear. Trimming left V 4 bases short and J 3 bases short, with 6 bases between. Germline V gene lookup returns CDR1 GTSNPN and CDR2 SVGIG (reference sequence). The CDR3 covers 11 residues. The CDR3 sequence: CAWKNKETQYF. CDR3 coding DNA: TGTGCCTGGAAAAACAAAGAGACCCAGTACTTC.

This clonotype was seen at least ten times. The chain carries TRBV20-1 and TRBJ1-4; TRBD1 might be the D (5 bases). The CDR3 extends over 16 amino acids. Trimming removed 0 bases from V and 5 bases from J, with 16 bases in between. Per the germline V gene, CDR1 is DFQATT and CDR2 is SNEGSKA (reference sequence). CDR3 nucleotide sequence: TGCAGTGCTAGAGATCAACGGGGGTCCCCCAATGAAAAACTGTTTTTT. It codes for CSARDQRGSPNEKLFF.

This clonotype was picked up many times. The chain is built from TRBV2 and TRBJ1-1; D may be TRBD1 (5 bases). The CDR3 spans 14 residues. The V gene lost 6 bases and the J gene lost 6 bases, with 17 bases spanning the gap. From germline, CDR1 is SNHLY and CDR2 FYNNEI. CDR3 nucleotide sequence: TGTGCCAGCAGACCTGGGACGGCGTACCCTGAAGCTTTCTTT. Its translation: CASRPGTAYPEAFF. The entire variable domain, with the rest obtained from reference TRBV2 and TRBJ1-1, is as follows: EPEVTQTPSHQVTQMGQEVILRCVPISNHLYFYWYRQILGQKVEFLVSFYNNEISEKSEIFDDQFSVERPDGSNFTLKIRSTKLEDSAMYFCASRPGTAYPEAFFGQGTRLTVV.

This clonotype was observed a few times. The CDR3 nucleotides read TGCGCCAGCAGCGGAACAATGGGACTAGGTACCTCCTACGAGCAGTACTTC. Amino acids: CASSGTMGLGTSYEQYF. This rearrangement joins TRBV5-1 to TRBJ2-7, with 8 bases identical to TRBD2. This CDR3 has 17 residues. CDR1 is SGHRS and CDR2 is YFSETQ in the germline V gene. V lost 4 bases and J lost 0; bases outside the gene matches: 12.

This clonotype was picked up a small number of times. V gene TRBV6-1 combines with J gene TRBJ2-3; 11 bases map to TRBD1. The CDR3 is made up of 15 amino acids. V gave up 10 bases and J gave up 7 bases; unmatched junction bases: 13. The germline V gene has CDR1 MNHNS and CDR2 SASEGT. The CDR3 DNA reads TGTGCCACAAAACCCGGACAGGGGGCAAGGAATACGCAGTATTTT. Amino acids: CATKPGQGARNTQYF.